This TCR beta chain was retrieved from a study of blood T cells in healthy people across ages. The CDR3 has 16 residues. The V segment lost 6 bases and the J segment 5 bases; nucleotides outside the gene matches: 16. Germline CDR1 is DFQATT and CDR2 is SNEGSKA (reference sequence). A second PCR of 7 to 11 cycles used a sample-barcoded 5' primer and a J-beta primer mix. MiXCR, applied by TCRdb to the 5' RACE reads, yields one record per CDR3 protein. This sample has about 580,000 distinct CDR3 sequences; 47% occur once, and the top ten carry 20% to 25%. Material for sequencing was blood. This TCR was sampled from a man older than 75 in good health. V gene TRBV20-1 combines with J gene TRBJ2-3; 8 bases agree with TRBD2. CDR3 residues: CSASPPGGPLRDTQYF. CDR3 nucleotides: TGCAGTGCGAGTCCCCCGGGAGGGCCTCTTAGAGATACGCAGTATTTT.